Listed below are T cell receptor beta chains from one sample, sequenced in a study of T-cell reconstitution after alpha-beta-depleted transplantation in children. One entry per CDR3 protein results from TCRdb running MiXCR on the PCR reads. The profile shows over 200,000 distinct CDR3 sequences, roughly 10% of them singletons. The sample was PBMCs, taken before TCRalphabeta/CD19-depleted stem cell transplant. The receptor set was obtained from a child younger than two with acute myeloid leukemia, due to receive a stem cell transplant. Both conserved end residues are trimmed from each CDR3.

length | V | CDR3
12 | TRBV7-2 | ASSQSGRRDEQF
12 | TRBV7-2 | ASSLVSNTGELF
15 | TRBV12-3/TRBV12-4 | ASSLYRGRVFDTEAF
12 | TRBV18 | ASSPSDSAYEQY
12 | TRBV20-1 | SARVPLAGGELF
11 | TRBV14 | ASSPRTSDGYT
12 | TRBV3-1 | ASSQRPTKNIQY
11 | TRBV5-1 | ASTQDGNTEAF
11 | TRBV29-1 | SVDGGFSYEQY
13 | TRBV12-3/TRBV12-4 | ASSLAGGTSYEQY
11 | TRBV30 | AWSVREADTQY
12 | TRBV20-1 | SARESPALGEQF
10 | TRBV30 | AWSVQGGELF
12 | TRBV11-2 | ASEREYPYNEQF
11 | TRBV20-1 | SARGRVDQPQH